Listed below are T cell receptor beta chains from one sample, sequenced in a study of cytomegalovirus exposure and HLA in healthy donors. Profiling relied on immunoSEQ multiplex PCR, and the TCRdb table lists in-frame clones only, not all of them. The sample table includes about 160,000 clones. The sample consisted of PBMCs. The origin of the receptors is a man aged 25-40 years in good health and CMV-seronegative. The conserved cysteine and the conserved F or W are not part of the CDR3 here. The order of the fields is D gene, J gene, V gene, CDR3 protein. The D gene is left open where the match is weak.

TRBD1 | TRBJ1-4 | TRBV10-2 | ASSGQGARDEKLF
. | TRBJ1-4 | TRBV4-3 | ASSQDRYRTNEKLF
. | TRBJ2-5 | TRBV29-1 | SAIGGAETQY
. | TRBJ1-1 | TRBV5-4 | ASSLVGSSYTEAF
TRBD2 | TRBJ2-5 | TRBV27 | ASNWIAGGLETQY
. | TRBJ2-2 | TRBV19 | ASSINQRELF
. | TRBJ1-1 | TRBV6-5 | ASSYSHTMNTEAF
. | TRBJ1-2 | TRBV9 | ASSVGSGAGGYT
. | TRBJ1-5 | TRBV27 | ASSNQGRSNQPQH
TRBD1 | TRBJ1-1 | TRBV5-5 | ASSFGGQGNTEAF
. | TRBJ2-2 | TRBV6-4 | ASSEVSTGELF
. | TRBJ1-5 | TRBV28 | ASSLVLKGKSIPQPQH
. | TRBJ1-2 | TRBV9 | ASSVAANYGYT
TRBD2 | TRBJ2-3 | TRBV6-1 | ASSASGITDTQY
. | TRBJ2-5 | TRBV2 | ASNGEGETQY
TRBD2 | TRBJ2-1 | TRBV7-2 | ASSLNSGSYNEQF
. | TRBJ2-1 | TRBV14 | ASSRGQASEQF
. | TRBJ2-1 | TRBV19 | ASSSLYGEQF
TRBD2 | TRBJ2-1 | TRBV10-3 | AISESSSGDNEQF
TRBD2 | TRBJ2-1 | TRBV19 | ASSIDQGLAGTNEQF
. | TRBJ1-5 | TRBV27 | ASSLMAGNQPQH
. | TRBJ2-1 | TRBV6-6 | ASSHHPEEAF
TRBD1 | TRBJ2-3 | TRBV29-1 | SVVGTGAGSDTQY
. | TRBJ1-2 | TRBV4-1 | ASSQPTGLGGYT
TRBD1 | TRBJ2-7 | TRBV25-1 | ASSPGQGAREQY
. | . | TRBV11-2 | ASSFLQGNEQY
TRBD1 | TRBJ2-5 | TRBV23-1 | ASKVGRGRTETQY
. | TRBJ2-7 | TRBV4-2 | ASSQDVSGTYEQY
. | TRBJ2-7 | TRBV6-5 | ASSNAYEQY
TRBD1 | TRBJ1-1 | TRBV19 | ASSIETGGFTEAF
TRBD2 | TRBJ2-3 | TRBV5-4 | ASSPLAGDTQY
TRBD2 | TRBJ2-5 | TRBV5-1 | ASSFSTSPTQY
. | TRBJ2-3 | TRBV5-6 | ASSMAGATDTQY
. | TRBJ2-3 | TRBV2 | ASKLSGSTDTQY
. | TRBJ1-5 | TRBV28 | ASSLLGQPQH
. | TRBJ1-2 | TRBV7-8 | ASSLVRSGGYT
TRBD1 | TRBJ1-1 | TRBV28 | ASSPSTGGLTEAF
TRBD1 | TRBJ1-5 | TRBV6-5 | ASSTGGSQPQH
. | TRBJ2-6 | TRBV5-1 | ASSLEGGNGANVLT
TRBD2 | TRBJ2-5 | TRBV7-8 | ASSLALLAEETQY
. | TRBJ1-4 | TRBV6-1 | ASSIDTENEKLF